This T cell receptor beta chain was captured by sequencing in a study of blood T cell repertoires in COVID-19. The CDR3 consists of 16 residues. From germline, CDR1 is SGDLS and CDR2 YYNGEE. Trimming left V 1 base short and J 1 base short, with 13 bases between. Clones were sequenced by immunoSEQ multiplex PCR, and TCRdb holds only the in-frame ones, with some missing. The table lists about 73,000 clones, 83% of them singletons. This clone has just a few counts. The rearrangement links TRBV9 to TRBJ2-3, with D tentatively TRBD2 (5 bases). Sequencing was done on a sample of peripheral blood. This clonotype was sampled from a man aged 45-65 years with active COVID-19. CDR3 region: CASSVRGLGGTDTQYF. In DNA, the CDR3 is TGTGCCAGCAGCGTAAGAGGGCTTGGAGGCACAGATACGCAGTATTTT.